These 23 T cell receptor beta chains were sequenced from one sample in a study of OX40 agonist ivuxolimab in advanced cancers. The repertoire was sequenced with immunoSEQ multiplex PCR; TCRdb's copy has only in-frame clones and lacks some. Here the sample spans 20,000 to 25,000 clones, 88% being singletons. The sample consisted of CD4+ or CD8+ T cells sorted from blood, taken in a trial of the OX40 agonist ivuxolimab. The receptor source for this set is an adult with an advanced solid tumor such as melanoma, head and neck, liver or kidney cancer.

V and J are TRBV27 and TRBJ2-3; 7 bases are shared with TRBD2. The germline V gene encodes CDR1 MNHEY and CDR2 SMNVEV (reference sequence). The CDR3 runs 14 residues. V lost 8 bases and J lost 0; bases outside the gene matches: 5. In nucleotides, the CDR3 is TGTGCCAGCGGAGCGGGGTTAAGCACAGATACGCAGTATTTT. This encodes CASGAGLSTDTQYF.

This clone was seen only once. This sequence joins TRBV6-4 and TRBJ2-2, with 8 bases matching TRBD1. The CDR3 is 15 amino acids. CDR1 is MRHNA and CDR2 is SNTAGT in the germline V gene. V lost 7 bases to trimming and J lost 6 bases; unmatched junction nucleotides: 10. The CDR3, as DNA: TGTGCCAGCACCCTGACAGGGGATAGCGCCGGGGAGCTGTTTTTT. Translated: CASTLTGDSAGELFF.

The V and J genes are TRBV6-1 and TRBJ2-7; no clear D. The CDR3 loop spans 15 amino acids. The V end lost 4 bases, the J end lost 0 bases, and 13 bases lay between the germline ends. CDR1 and CDR2 (germline): MNHNS, SASEGT. For the CDR3, the DNA is TGTGCCAGCAGTGGGGTTGCGAAGGTCTCCTACGAGCAGTACTTC. Its translation is CASSGVAKVSYEQYF.

The chain joins TRBV6-4 to TRBJ2-3; 8 bases agree with TRBD1. Germline V gives CDR1 MRHNA, CDR2 SNTAGT. V was pared by 4 bases and J by 2 bases, with 2 bases of the junction left unmatched. CDR3 length: 14 residues. The CDR3 spells CASSGTGHTDTQYF. For the CDR3, the DNA is TGTGCCAGCAGTGGGACAGGGCACACAGATACGCAGTATTTT.

V is TRBV9 and J is TRBJ2-1; tentative D call: TRBD1 (8 bases). CDR3 length: 17 residues. Deletions cut 0 bases from V and 2 bases from J, with 15 bases between. From germline, CDR1 is SGDLS and CDR2 YYNGEE. In DNA form, the CDR3 reads TGTGCCAGCAGCGTAGACACAGGGGGGGATACCTACAATGAGCAGTTCTTC. Amino acids: CASSVDTGGDTYNEQFF. Looking up the rest from reference TRBV9 and TRBJ2-1 gives the full variable domain: DSGVTQTPKHLITATGQRVTLRCSPRSGDLSVYWYQQSLDQGLQFLIQYYNGEERAKGNILERFSAQQFPDLHSELNLSSLELGDSALYFCASSVDTGGDTYNEQFFGPGTRLTVL.

This chain links TRBV6-4 with TRBJ1-5; D gene uncertain. The CDR3 consists of 14 residues. Germline CDR1 reads MRHNA; CDR2 reads SNTAGT. V was clipped by 3 bases and J by 0 bases, with 6 bases between them. CDR3 region: CASSDLYSNQPQHF. The CDR3 bases are TGTGCCAGCAGTGATCTTTATAGCAATCAGCCCCAGCATTTT.

The rearrangement joins TRBV27 to TRBJ2-1; no clear D gene. The CDR3 has 11 residues. Germline V lookup: CDR1 MNHEY, CDR2 SMNVEV (reference sequence). The V end was cut by 6 bases, the J end by 3 bases, with 3 bases between. DNA for the CDR3: TGTGCCAGCAGGTACTACAATGAGCAGTTCTTC. Translating it yields CASRYYNEQFF.

The V call is TRBV7-6, the J call TRBJ2-7; D may correspond to TRBD1 or TRBD2 (5 bases each). The V and J ends lost 4 bases and 2 bases respectively, with 21 bases between them. Per the germline V gene, CDR1 is SGHVS and CDR2 is FNYEAQ. This CDR3 has 17 residues. CDR3 bases: TGTGCCAGCAGCTCCAGCCCGGGACGTGCAATTCCCTACGAGCAGTACTTC. As protein: CASSSSPGRAIPYEQYF.

This clone has only one observation. This rearrangement joins TRBV12-5 to TRBJ2-1, with 11 positions matching TRBD1. The germline gives CDR1 LGHNT, CDR2 FRNRAP. The V segment lost 3 bases and the J segment 6 bases; nucleotides outside the gene matches: 4. The CDR3 runs to 15 residues. The chain's CDR3 is CASGLWDRGFNEQFF. Written as DNA, the CDR3 is TGTGCTAGTGGTTTATGGGACAGGGGGTTCAATGAGCAGTTCTTC.

This rearrangement joins TRBV4-1 to TRBJ1-3; D remains ambiguous. With 3 bases removed from V and 4 bases from J, the gap between germline ends came to 10 bases. The CDR3 runs 14 residues. Per the germline V gene, CDR1 is MGHRA and CDR2 is YSYEKL. CDR3 region: CASSHVMEGNTIYF. The CDR3 DNA sequence: TGCGCCAGCAGCCATGTGATGGAGGGAAACACCATATATTTT.

This clone was recorded once. The rearrangement uses TRBV27 and TRBJ1-1, with 7 bases that match TRBD1. This CDR3 is built from 16 residues. Germline V gene data show CDR1 as MNHEY and CDR2 as SMNVEV (reference sequence). J was trimmed by 4 bases and V by 0 bases; bases with no gene match: 8. CDR3 region: CASSLSNWQGVTEAFF. The CDR3 DNA reads TGTGCCAGCAGTTTATCCAATTGGCAGGGGGTCACTGAAGCTTTCTTT.

V gene TRBV4-1 combines with J gene TRBJ2-7; D ambiguous. Germline CDR1 and CDR2: MGHRA and YSYEKL. Trimming removed 3 bases at V and 7 bases at J, with 22 bases between. This CDR3 spans 16 amino acids. The CDR3 DNA sequence: TGCGCCAGCAGCCACGCGATCCAGGTTGGACCGCGAGAGCAGTACTTC. Its translation is CASSHAIQVGPREQYF.

CDR3 DNA: TGCGCCAGCTCTACGGGGGGAGTCGTCAACAATGAGCAGTTCTTC. This encodes CASSTGGVVNNEQFF. V and J are TRBV5-1 and TRBJ2-1, with 7 positions matching TRBD2. CDR3 length: 15 residues. Germline V gives CDR1 SGHRS, CDR2 YFSETQ. J lost 5 bases, V lost 7 bases, and 12 bases had no gene match.

The chain couples TRBV7-6 to TRBJ2-1; the match to TRBD2 covers 11 bases. Germline V gene sequence: CDR1 SGHVS, CDR2 FNYEAQ. This CDR3 spans 17 amino acids. J was trimmed by 4 bases and V by 10 bases; bases with no gene match: 15. The CDR3 DNA follows: TGTGCCACCACGCCGGGACTAGCGGCAGGACCGTACAATGAGCAGTTCTTC. The encoded protein is CATTPGLAAGPYNEQFF.

The V and J genes are TRBV9 and TRBJ2-7, with D uncertain. V was pared by 2 bases and J by 3 bases, with 15 bases between. Per germline, CDR1 SGDLS and CDR2 YYNGEE. The CDR3 extends over 15 amino acids. The chain's CDR3 is CASSVRPGPVYEQYF. DNA of the CDR3: TGTGCCAGCAGCGTCCGGCCGGGCCCCGTCTACGAGCAGTACTTC.

For this clone: The same CDR3 can be traced to other DNA sequences in this sample. The chain joins TRBV6-5 to TRBJ2-7, with 9 positions matching TRBD2. The germline CDR1 and CDR2 sequences are MNHEY and SVGAGI. With 2 bases clipped from V and 3 bases from J, the junction kept 5 bases outside the gene matches. The CDR3 spans 15 residues. The CDR3 protein is CASSYGLAGNYEQYF. As DNA, the CDR3 is TGTGCCAGCAGTTACGGGCTAGCGGGGAACTACGAGCAGTACTTC.

The chain links TRBV27 to TRBJ2-7, with TRBD2 as a possible D gene (5 bases). This CDR3 region has 14 residues. Trimming cost V 2 bases and J 2 bases, with 10 bases left between them. CDR1 and CDR2 (germline): MNHEY, SMNVEV (reference sequence). CDR3 in DNA: TGTGCCAGCAGTTTAGGTCCGGGAACCTACGAGCAGTACTTC. It codes for CASSLGPGTYEQYF.

The chain is built from TRBV7-8 and TRBJ1-5, with D perhaps TRBD1 (6 bases). V lost 1 base to trimming and J lost 2 bases, with 15 bases between them. Germline CDR1 is SGHVS and CDR2 is FQNEAQ. This CDR3 spans 17 amino acids. CDR3 nucleotides: TGTGCCAGCAGCTTAGGTGGGGGGGGCTTTGGCAATCAGCCCCAGCATTTT. Translation: CASSLGGGGFGNQPQHF.

This clone was picked up a small number of times. V is TRBV2 and J is TRBJ1-2, with D hard to call. The V end lost 1 base, the J end lost 4 bases, and 13 bases lay between the germline ends. CDR3 size: 15 residues. Germline assignment: CDR1 SNHLY and CDR2 FYNNEI. The CDR3 here is CASSEGVGRGYGYTF. The CDR3 nucleotides read TGTGCCAGCAGTGAAGGGGTCGGCCGAGGCTATGGCTACACCTTC.

This clone was recorded only once. This sequence joins TRBV27 and TRBJ2-1, with unresolved D. V lost 3 bases to trimming and J lost 2 bases, with 11 bases between them. From germline, CDR1 is MNHEY and CDR2 SMNVEV (reference sequence). CDR3 length: 15 amino acids. Here the CDR3 reads CASSFGPAAYNEQFF. Here the CDR3 DNA reads TGTGCCAGCAGTTTCGGCCCAGCCGCCTACAATGAGCAGTTCTTC.

The chain joins TRBV13 to TRBJ2-3, with D perhaps matching TRBD2 (7 bases). V lost 11 bases, J lost 1 base, and 19 bases lay in between. The CDR3 has 15 residues. CDR1 is PRHDT, CDR2 FYEKMQ, per germline (reference sequence). CDR3 in amino acids: CASTLGGAGTDTQYF. The CDR3, as DNA: TGTGCCTCCACTTTAGGGGGGGCCGGCACAGATACGCAGTATTTT.

Comments on this clone: The junction and the germline gene differ at one end; a read error may be behind it. The V and J genes are TRBV27 and TRBJ2-5, with D unclear. The length of the CDR3 is 15 residues. Germline-derived CDR1 and CDR2 are MNHEY and SMNVEV (reference sequence). The chain's CDR3 is CVSSRTIFPGETQYF. CDR3 sequence (DNA): TGTGTCAGCAGCCGCACGATCTTCCCAGGAGAGACCCAGTACTTC.

The chain couples TRBV11-3 to TRBJ2-3; the match to TRBD1 covers 7 bases. Trimming at V came to 6 bases and at J to 5 bases, leaving 8 bases not matched to a gene. The CDR3 totals 14 residues. Germline V gives CDR1 SGHNT, CDR2 YENEEA. CDR3 DNA sequence: TGTGCCAGCAGTGAGACAGGGTGGGGAGATACGCAGTATTTT. The encoded protein is CASSETGWGDTQYF.